The next 3 T cell receptor beta chains were all read from a single sample in a study of T cell repertoires in cytomegalovirus infection. MiXCR, run by TCRdb on the reads, gives a single entry per CDR3 protein. The sample records fewer than 80,000 distinct CDR3 sequences, 3.7% being singletons. The sequenced sample was PBMCs. The receptors stem from a human donor in good health (CMV status not recorded). Some clones in this sample may be carry-over from other donors' samples.

This clonotype was recorded at least ten times. The chain couples TRBV6-1 to TRBJ2-1; D is possibly TRBD1 or TRBD2 (6 bases each). The V end was cut by 5 bases, the J end by 1 base, with 12 bases between. The CDR3 loop spans 15 amino acids. Germline V gene sequence: CDR1 MNHNS, CDR2 SASEGT. The chain's CDR3 is CASSLEGTSYNEQFF. The DNA of the CDR3 is TGTGCCAGCAGTCTGGAGGGGACATCCTACAATGAGCAGTTCTTC.

This clonotype was detected many times. This sequence joins TRBV7-8 and TRBJ1-1, with D possibly TRBD1 on 6 matching bases. The ends were cut back, 1 base at V and 2 bases at J, with 11 bases in the middle. Germline CDR1 reads SGHVS; CDR2 reads FQNEAQ. The CDR3 is made up of 15 amino acids. The CDR3 DNA is TGTGCCAGCAGCTTAGGGGGGCCCAGTAACACTGAAGCTTTCTTT. Protein sequence: CASSLGGPSNTEAFF.

There are many counts of this clonotype. The chain combines TRBV28 with TRBJ1-1; D possibly corresponds to TRBD1 (5 bases). V lost 7 bases, J lost 5 bases, and 17 bases lay in between. Germline V lookup: CDR1 MDHEN, CDR2 SYDVKM. The CDR3 has 14 residues. CDR3 nucleotide sequence: TGTGCCAGCATCTTGAGGGGCCCTCGGACTGAAGCTTTCTTT. This sequence encodes CASILRGPRTEAFF. Full variable domain (rest looked up from reference TRBV28 and TRBJ1-1): DVKVTQSSRYLVKRTGEKVFLECVQDMDHENMFWYRQDPGLGLRLIYFSYDVKMKEKGDIPEGYSVSREKKERFSLILESASTNQTSMYLCASILRGPRTEAFFGQGTRLTVV.